This passage covers 3 T cell receptor beta chains from one sample sequenced in a study of vaccination and CD4 T cells after COVID-19 (dated 2022 in TCRdb). Per the publication, the time point label means: late sampling 161 to 241 days after vaccination in a few convalescent patients. Library preparation used PCR. The run used an Illumina iSeq 100. The public sequencing data were trimmed at Q25 with fastp and processed into clonotypes with MiXCR by TCRdb, which kept only in-frame beta chains. Each CDR3 protein gets just one entry, which takes the most common genes and DNA from the rows behind it. A total of some 40,000 distinct CDR3 sequences appear in this sample, 36% of them only once. The biggest ten clones account for 5.8% of the sample. This material consisted of CD4+ T cells from blood, taken about 7 months after SARS-CoV-2 vaccination. The receptors originated from a human donor who had recovered from COVID-19.

This clonotype showed up just a few times. The chain joins TRBV4-2 to TRBJ2-1; TRBD2 agrees at 11 bases. The CDR3 spans 16 residues. Germline V gene sequence: CDR1 LGHNA, CDR2 YNFKEQ. J was trimmed by 4 bases and V by 0 bases; bases with no gene match: 2. This CDR3 is CASSQDGTSGYNEQFF. DNA for the CDR3: TGTGCCAGCAGCCAAGACGGGACTAGCGGTTACAATGAGCAGTTCTTC.

The chain uses TRBV28 and TRBJ1-2; D remains unclear. Trimming removed 6 bases from V and 4 bases from J, with 15 bases in between. Per the germline V gene, CDR1 is MDHEN and CDR2 is SYDVKM. The CDR3 contains 14 residues. CDR3 bases: TGTGCCAGCAGCTACGGACCGAACTTCTATGGCTACACCTTC. Protein: CASSYGPNFYGYTF.

This clonotype was seen at least ten times. The chain recombines TRBV7-9 with TRBJ2-3, with 10 bases aligning to TRBD2. The CDR3 has 17 amino acids. J gave up 2 bases and V 5 bases, and 10 bases lay outside the gene matches. Germline CDR1 SEHNR, CDR2 FQNEAQ (reference sequence). CDR3 region: CASSPRTSGNPTDTQYF. In DNA, the CDR3 is TGTGCCAGCAGCCCCCGGACTAGCGGCAACCCCACAGATACGCAGTATTTT.